The 5 T cell receptor beta chains reported below all come from one sample, sequenced in a study of OX40 agonist ivuxolimab in advanced cancers. Profiling relied on immunoSEQ multiplex PCR, and the TCRdb table lists in-frame clones only, not all of them. The sample carries 65,000 to 80,000 clones, roughly 90% recorded once. The sequenced sample was CD4+ or CD8+ T cells sorted from blood, obtained in a trial of the OX40 agonist ivuxolimab. The receptor set was obtained from an adult with an advanced solid tumor such as melanoma, head and neck, liver or kidney cancer.

The chain joins TRBV28 to TRBJ1-1; TRBD1 matches 7 bases. The CDR3 length is 17 residues. The J segment lost 4 bases and the V segment lost 3 bases, leaving 14 bases of the junction unmatched. Germline CDR1 reads MDHEN; CDR2 reads SYDVKM. The CDR3 sequence: CASSLLGLRQGGTEAFF. CDR3 nucleotide sequence: TGTGCCAGCAGTTTGCTTGGGCTTCGACAGGGAGGCACTGAAGCTTTCTTT.

This clone was found once. V is TRBV9 and J is TRBJ2-7; 13 bases match TRBD2. CDR3 length equals 16 residues. With 3 bases clipped from V and 2 bases from J, the junction kept 5 bases outside the gene matches. Germline CDR1 reads SGDLS; CDR2 reads YYNGEE. CDR3 sequence: CASSAGLAGAPYEQYF. The DNA of the CDR3 is TGTGCCAGCAGCGCCGGACTAGCGGGAGCTCCCTACGAGCAGTACTTC.

The chain is built from TRBV19 and TRBJ1-2, with a weak D call TRBD1 (6 bases). The germline V and J ends were trimmed by 1 base and 3 bases, with 12 bases remaining between them. Germline CDR1 and CDR2: LNHDA and SQIVND (reference sequence). CDR3 length: 15 amino acids. CDR3: CASSIGGGGDYGYTF. For the CDR3, the DNA is TGTGCCAGTAGTATAGGAGGAGGGGGAGACTATGGCTACACCTTC.

This rearrangement joins TRBV5-1 to TRBJ1-4; a weak D match, TRBD1 (5 bases). V was shortened by 1 base and J by 4 bases, with 8 bases between the two germline ends. Germline CDR1 reads SGHRS; CDR2 reads YFSETQ. This CDR3 has 14 residues. The CDR3 region has the DNA TGCGCCAGCAGCTTGACAGGACATAATGAAAAACTGTTTTTT. It is translated as CASSLTGHNEKLFF.

This chain uses TRBV5-1 with TRBJ2-2, with TRBD2 matching over 11 bases. The CDR3 is 20 amino acids. From germline, CDR1 is SGHRS and CDR2 YFSETQ. The junction had 13 bases not matched to a gene; V was cut back by 0 bases and J by 3 bases. The DNA for the CDR3 is TGCGCCAGCAGCTTGGAATTTCCGGGACTAGCGGAGCCGGACACCGGGGAGCTGTTTTTT. Translating it yields CASSLEFPGLAEPDTGELFF.